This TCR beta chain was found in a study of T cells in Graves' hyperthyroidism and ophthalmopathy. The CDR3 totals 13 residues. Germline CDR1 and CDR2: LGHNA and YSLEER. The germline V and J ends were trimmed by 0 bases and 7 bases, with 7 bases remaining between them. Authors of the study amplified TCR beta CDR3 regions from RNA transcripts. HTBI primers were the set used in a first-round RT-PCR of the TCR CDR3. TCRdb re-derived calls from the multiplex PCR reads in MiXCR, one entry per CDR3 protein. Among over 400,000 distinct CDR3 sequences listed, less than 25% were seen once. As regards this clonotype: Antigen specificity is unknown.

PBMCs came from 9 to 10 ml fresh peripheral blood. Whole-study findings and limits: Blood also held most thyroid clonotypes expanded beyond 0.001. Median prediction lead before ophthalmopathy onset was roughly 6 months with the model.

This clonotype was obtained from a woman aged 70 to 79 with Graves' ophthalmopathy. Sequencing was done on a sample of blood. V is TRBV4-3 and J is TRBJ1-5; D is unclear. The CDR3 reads CASSQDSHQPQHF. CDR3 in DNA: TGCGCCAGCAGCCAAGACTCCCACCAGCCCCAGCATTTT.